Listed below are T cell receptor beta chains from one sample, sequenced in a study of human thymus T cells. TCRdb's table, derived via immunoSEQ multiplex PCR, lists solely in-frame clones and lacks some. Seen here are 100,000 to 150,000 clones, just under 95% observed once, and the top ten hold roughly 0.024%. The sample taken for sequencing was thymus tissue. The receptors come from a boy younger than two with a congenital heart defect but otherwise immunologically healthy. The CDR3 runs from the conserved cysteine through the conserved F or W. Fields, in order: D gene, V gene, J gene, clone size, CDR3 DNA, CDR3 protein. D genes are given only for firm matches. Size values are once, few and many counts, or a class for expanded clones, and some rows have none.

D gene: .
V gene: TRBV7-6
J gene: TRBJ1-1
clone size: .
CDR3 DNA: TGTGCCAGCAGCCGAAGCCCGGGGAACACTGAAGCTTTCTTT
CDR3 protein: CASSRSPGNTEAFF

D gene: .
V gene: TRBV7-9
J gene: TRBJ1-2
clone size: .
CDR3 DNA: TGTGCCAGCAGCCCTACCCAGACAGAAAAAAACTATGGCTACACCTTC
CDR3 protein: CASSPTQTEKNYGYTF

D gene: .
V gene: TRBV5-1
J gene: TRBJ1-2
clone size: .
CDR3 DNA: TGCGCCAGCAGCCTCCCCGCCGGTGGCTACACCTTC
CDR3 protein: CASSLPAGGYTF

D gene: .
V gene: TRBV7-2
J gene: TRBJ1-1
clone size: .
CDR3 DNA: TGTGCCAGCAGCCCAAGTAGCGAGAACACTGAAGCTTTCTTT
CDR3 protein: CASSPSSENTEAFF

D gene: .
V gene: TRBV9
J gene: TRBJ2-7
clone size: .
CDR3 DNA: TGTGCCAGCAGCTTATCCCCCGGAGGTCTCTACGAGCAGTACTTC
CDR3 protein: CASSLSPGGLYEQYF

D gene: .
V gene: TRBV25-1
J gene: TRBJ1-3
clone size: .
CDR3 DNA: TGTGCCAGCAGGGGGACGGTGGAAAACACCATATATTTT
CDR3 protein: CASRGTVENTIYF

D gene: .
V gene: TRBV11-2
J gene: TRBJ2-1
clone size: .
CDR3 DNA: TGTGCCAGCAGCCTAAAGGCAGGTAACTACAATGAGCAGTTCTTC
CDR3 protein: CASSLKAGNYNEQFF

D gene: .
V gene: TRBV27
J gene: TRBJ2-1
clone size: .
CDR3 DNA: TGTGCCAGCAGTTTACGGGCTTACAATGAGCAGTTCTTC
CDR3 protein: CASSLRAYNEQFF

D gene: .
V gene: TRBV6-1
J gene: TRBJ2-1
clone size: .
CDR3 DNA: TGTGCCGGCAGGGGATACAATGAGCAGTTCTTC
CDR3 protein: CAGRGYNEQFF

D gene: .
V gene: TRBV5-6
J gene: TRBJ1-1
clone size: .
CDR3 DNA: TGTGCCAGCAGCTTGGGGGAGGGGGCTGAAGCTTTCTTT
CDR3 protein: CASSLGEGAEAFF

D gene: .
V gene: TRBV4-3
J gene: TRBJ2-3
clone size: .
CDR3 DNA: TGCGCCAGCAGCCAAGATACGGGCCGCACAGATACGCAGTATTTT
CDR3 protein: CASSQDTGRTDTQYF

D gene: TRBD2
V gene: TRBV7-9
J gene: TRBJ2-5
clone size: .
CDR3 DNA: TGTGCCAGCAGCACCGGGGGGGCGACCCAGTACTTC
CDR3 protein: CASSTGGATQYF

D gene: .
V gene: TRBV7-9
J gene: TRBJ2-7
clone size: .
CDR3 DNA: TGTGCCAGCGCAGACGGACAGCTCGGGGCCTACGAGCAGTACTTC
CDR3 protein: CASADGQLGAYEQYF

D gene: .
V gene: TRBV4-3
J gene: TRBJ2-1
clone size: .
CDR3 DNA: TGCGCCAGCAACCACCGGGGAGCCCCTGAGCAGTTCTTC
CDR3 protein: CASNHRGAPEQFF

D gene: TRBD1
V gene: TRBV27
J gene: TRBJ2-7
clone size: .
CDR3 DNA: TGTGCCAGCAGTTCCATATGGACAGGGGACGAGCAGTACTTC
CDR3 protein: CASSSIWTGDEQYF

D gene: TRBD1
V gene: TRBV28
J gene: TRBJ2-7
clone size: .
CDR3 DNA: TGTGCCAGCAGTTGTGGAACTTCCGGGACAGGGATATACTACGAGCAGTACTTC
CDR3 protein: CASSCGTSGTGIYYEQYF

D gene: .
V gene: TRBV6-8
J gene: TRBJ2-7
clone size: .
CDR3 DNA: TGTGCCAGCACCCCAGGGGCAGGGGGGCCCTACGAGCAGTACTTC
CDR3 protein: CASTPGAGGPYEQYF

D gene: .
V gene: TRBV5-3
J gene: TRBJ1-5
clone size: .
CDR3 DNA: TGTGCCAGCAGCCGCACGGGGGCAAATCAGCCCCAGCATTTT
CDR3 protein: CASSRTGANQPQHF

D gene: .
V gene: TRBV7-2
J gene: TRBJ2-1
clone size: .
CDR3 DNA: TGTGCCAGCAGCTTAGCCTACAATGAGCAGTTCTTC
CDR3 protein: CASSLAYNEQFF

D gene: TRBD1
V gene: TRBV5-1
J gene: TRBJ1-2
clone size: .
CDR3 DNA: TGCGCCAGCAGCTTGGGAGGGGGCGGCTACACCTTC
CDR3 protein: CASSLGGGGYTF

D gene: .
V gene: TRBV10-1
J gene: TRBJ1-3
clone size: .
CDR3 DNA: TGCGCCAGCAGTGAGTCCGGGGCATTTGGAAACACCATATATTTT
CDR3 protein: CASSESGAFGNTIYF

D gene: .
V gene: TRBV4-1
J gene: TRBJ1-6
clone size: .
CDR3 DNA: TGCGCCAGCAGCCAAGCCGGGGGCCCGAGGACACCCCTCCACTTT
CDR3 protein: CASSQAGGPRTPLHF

D gene: .
V gene: TRBV5-1
J gene: TRBJ2-1
clone size: .
CDR3 DNA: TGCGCCAGCAGCTGGGGGCTCGCGGGGGAAAGAGATGAGCAGTTCTTC
CDR3 protein: CASSWGLAGERDEQFF

D gene: .
V gene: TRBV9
J gene: TRBJ2-2
clone size: .
CDR3 DNA: TGTGCCAGCAGCGGATCTATAGGGGAGCTGTTTTTT
CDR3 protein: CASSGSIGELFF

D gene: TRBD2
V gene: TRBV5-1
J gene: TRBJ2-7
clone size: .
CDR3 DNA: TGCGCCAGCAGCTTCGAAGGAGGGGAGGGCTACGAGCAGTACTTC
CDR3 protein: CASSFEGGEGYEQYF

D gene: .
V gene: TRBV7-9
J gene: TRBJ2-2
clone size: once
CDR3 DNA: TGTGCCAGCAGCTTTAGGGGCTCCGGGGAGCTGTTTTTT
CDR3 protein: CASSFRGSGELFF

D gene: .
V gene: TRBV27
J gene: TRBJ1-6
clone size: .
CDR3 DNA: TGTGCCAGCAGTCCCCACAAGAGCTCCTATAATTCACCCCTCCACTTT
CDR3 protein: CASSPHKSSYNSPLHF

D gene: .
V gene: TRBV5-1
J gene: TRBJ2-1
clone size: .
CDR3 DNA: TGCGCCAGCAGCTTGCCCAGACAGTCCGGTGAGCAGTTCTTC
CDR3 protein: CASSLPRQSGEQFF

D gene: TRBD1
V gene: TRBV4-1
J gene: TRBJ1-6
clone size: .
CDR3 DNA: TGCGCCAGCAGCCAAGATTACCCAAGGACAGGGCGTCCACCTAAAAATTCACCCCTCCACTTT
CDR3 protein: CASSQDYPRTGRPPKNSPLHF

D gene: .
V gene: TRBV10-3
J gene: TRBJ1-5
clone size: .
CDR3 DNA: TGTGCCATCGGGGGGCTTGGCAATCAGCCCCAGCATTTT
CDR3 protein: CAIGGLGNQPQHF

D gene: TRBD1
V gene: TRBV6-5
J gene: TRBJ1-4
clone size: .
CDR3 DNA: TGTGCCAGCAAGACAGGGAGACAAAAACTGTTTTTT
CDR3 protein: CASKTGRQKLFF

D gene: TRBD1
V gene: TRBV7-9
J gene: TRBJ2-5
clone size: .
CDR3 DNA: TGTGCCAGCAGCTCCCCATTAATCGACAGGGGGCGAGGAGAGACCCAGTACTTC
CDR3 protein: CASSSPLIDRGRGETQYF

D gene: TRBD1
V gene: TRBV2
J gene: TRBJ2-7
clone size: .
CDR3 DNA: TGTGCCAGCATCGGAGGGACAGGACGGGCCGAGCAGTACTTC
CDR3 protein: CASIGGTGRAEQYF

D gene: .
V gene: TRBV27
J gene: TRBJ2-7
clone size: .
CDR3 DNA: TGTGCCAGCAGTTTAAACAGGGCGACAGAGCAGTACTTC
CDR3 protein: CASSLNRATEQYF

D gene: TRBD1
V gene: TRBV5-5
J gene: TRBJ2-7
clone size: .
CDR3 DNA: TGTGCCAGCAGCCCGCAGGACAGGCGGCCACCCCACGAGCAGTACTTC
CDR3 protein: CASSPQDRRPPHEQYF

D gene: .
V gene: TRBV27
J gene: TRBJ1-1
clone size: .
CDR3 DNA: TGTGCCAGCAGTCCAAACCGGACCGTTAACACTGAAGCTTTCTTT
CDR3 protein: CASSPNRTVNTEAFF

D gene: .
V gene: TRBV30
J gene: TRBJ2-2
clone size: .
CDR3 DNA: TGTGCCTGGAGTGTATTACAGGGTCTGGCCGGGGAGCTGTTTTTT
CDR3 protein: CAWSVLQGLAGELFF

D gene: TRBD2
V gene: TRBV7-2
J gene: TRBJ2-3
clone size: .
CDR3 DNA: TGTGCCAGCAGCTCCCGGGACTATTCGCAGTATTTT
CDR3 protein: CASSSRDYSQYF

D gene: .
V gene: TRBV29-1
J gene: TRBJ1-1
clone size: .
CDR3 DNA: TGCAGCGTTGCGGGGCACACTGAAGCTTTCTTT
CDR3 protein: CSVAGHTEAFF

D gene: .
V gene: TRBV6-5
J gene: TRBJ1-2
clone size: .
CDR3 DNA: TGTGCCAGCAGCCATGACAGCCACAATAACTATGGCTACACCTTC
CDR3 protein: CASSHDSHNNYGYTF